Listed here are 20 T cell receptor beta chains from one sample, sequenced in a study of blood T cell repertoires in COVID-19. The assay was immunoSEQ multiplex PCR, and TCRdb's table has in-frame clones only and misses some. Of around 330,000 clones detected, around 85% appear once; the ten largest clones hold around 1.8%. Sequenced: PBMCs or T cells enriched from blood (not recorded which). These receptor sequences come from a young woman who had been exposed to COVID-19.

The gene calls are TRBV27 and TRBJ2-7; TRBD1 aligns across 8 bases. The CDR3 is 12 residues long. V shed 6 bases, J shed 5 bases, and the junction held 3 bases outside the gene matches. The germline V gene has CDR1 MNHEY and CDR2 SMNVEV (reference sequence). In DNA form, the CDR3 reads TGTGCCAGCAGCCAGGGGGCTGACGAGCAGTACTTC. Encoded protein: CASSQGADEQYF.

The chain employs TRBV6-2 or TRBV6-3 and TRBJ2-3, with D possibly being TRBD1 (6 bases). In germline, CDR1 is MNHEY, CDR2 SVGEGT. This CDR3 contains 15 residues. Trimming removed 2 bases at V and 8 bases at J, with 17 bases between. The CDR3 bases are TGTGCCAGCAGTTACCGAGACAGGAACACGGGTACGCAGTATTTT. This encodes CASSYRDRNTGTQYF.

The chain combines TRBV27 with TRBJ2-5; D is perhaps TRBD1 (5 bases). The CDR3 is 14 amino acids. Germline V CDR1 and CDR2: MNHEY, SMNVEV (reference sequence). V gave up 8 bases and J gave up 1 base, with 14 bases separating them. The CDR3 DNA follows: TGTGCCAGCGCCCCGCCCCAGGGCCAAGAGACCCAGTACTTC. Translating gives CASAPPQGQETQYF.

V is TRBV20-1 and J is TRBJ2-7; TRBD2 might be the D (5 bases). Trimming pared 3 bases from V and 4 bases from J, leaving 19 bases between. The CDR3 contains 15 residues. Looked up from germline, CDR1 is DFQATT and CDR2 is SNEGSKA (reference sequence). The CDR3 nucleotides read TGCAGTGCTAGTGTCCCAGCGGCCGTAGAGTACGAGCAGTACTTC. It codes for CSASVPAAVEYEQYF.

This clone turned up a few times. The rearrangement joins TRBV4-3 to TRBJ1-4; D is undetermined. This CDR3 is built from 15 residues. Germline CDR1 reads LGHNA; CDR2 reads YSLEER. V shed 0 bases and J shed 7 bases, with 12 bases lying between them. DNA for the CDR3: TGCGCCAGCAGCCAAGATGAGGGAGGGTCTGAAAAACTGTTTTTT. Protein: CASSQDEGGSEKLFF.

This clone was detected a few times. This sequence joins TRBV28 and TRBJ2-7; D might be TRBD1 (6 bases). In germline, CDR1 is MDHEN, CDR2 SYDVKM. The CDR3 sequence is 11 residues long. Between the trimmed V and J ends, which lost 6 bases and 7 bases, there was a span of 10 bases. CDR3 residues: CASRFQGEQYF. The CDR3 nucleotides are TGTGCCAGCAGATTCCAGGGGGAGCAGTACTTC.

The chain employs TRBV27 and TRBJ1-2, with 9 bases matching TRBD1. V was pared by 8 bases and J by 8 bases, with 9 bases of the junction left unmatched. CDR1 is MNHEY, CDR2 SMNVEV, per germline (reference sequence). CDR3 length equals 13 residues. This CDR3 is CASRDRVTRGYTF. CDR3 DNA sequence: TGTGCCAGCCGGGACAGGGTAACTCGAGGCTACACCTTC.

Comments on this clone: Other DNA sequences within the sample encode an identical CDR3. The chain uses TRBV7-6 and TRBJ1-5, with 7 bases fitting TRBD1. The CDR3 sequence is 15 residues long. With V trimmed by 1 base and J by 3 bases, 3 bases remained unmatched. Germline values: CDR1 SGHVS, CDR2 FNYEAQ. The CDR3 here is CASSLGTGNNQPQHF. The CDR3 bases are TGTGCCAGCAGCTTAGGGACAGGAAACAATCAGCCCCAGCATTTT.

This rearrangement joins TRBV4-2 to TRBJ2-3; D might be TRBD1 (5 bases). The CDR3 covers 13 residues. The germline V and J ends were trimmed by 0 bases and 5 bases, with 6 bases remaining between them. From germline, CDR1 is LGHNA and CDR2 YNFKEQ. The CDR3: CASSQDQGDTQYF. The CDR3 DNA follows: TGTGCCAGCAGCCAAGATCAGGGAGATACGCAGTATTTT.

This sequence joins TRBV19 and TRBJ1-5; 8 nucleotides line up with TRBD1. V lost 7 bases to trimming and J lost 6 bases; unmatched junction nucleotides: 8. There are 14 residues in the CDR3. Germline assignment: CDR1 LNHDA and CDR2 SQIVND (reference sequence). DNA for the CDR3: TGTGCCAGTACCTTCGGACAGGGAGGTCAGCCCCAGCATTTT. Its translation: CASTFGQGGQPQHF.

This clone is a singleton in its sample. The chain carries TRBV2 and TRBJ1-1; weak D call: TRBD1 (6 bases). Germline CDR1 SNHLY, CDR2 FYNNEI. The CDR3 covers 13 residues. V was pared by 7 bases and J by 1 base, with 10 bases between. In nucleotides, the CDR3 is TGTGCCAGCATTAAGACAGGGAACACTGAAGCTTTCTTT. It specifies CASIKTGNTEAFF.

The chain links TRBV28 to TRBJ2-1; 11 bases match TRBD2. CDR1 and CDR2 from the germline V gene are MDHEN and SYDVKM. There are 15 residues in the CDR3. V dropped 4 bases and J dropped 6; count of bases not matched to a gene: 5. The CDR3 loop reads CASSSSGRRSNEQFF. The CDR3 region has the DNA TGTGCCAGCAGTTCTAGCGGGAGGAGGAGCAATGAGCAGTTCTTC.

J is TRBJ2-2 and V is TRBV14, with 11 bases identical to TRBD1. The CDR3 is 18 residues long. The V gene's germline CDR1 is SGHDN and CDR2 FVKESK. With V trimmed by 3 bases and J by 4 bases, 10 bases remained unmatched. The DNA of the CDR3 is TGTGCCAGCAGCCATTTTTTCTCCGGGACAGGGGGCACCGGGGAGCTGTTTTTT. Protein sequence: CASSHFFSGTGGTGELFF. The entire variable domain, with the rest obtained from reference TRBV14 and TRBJ2-2, is as follows: EAGVTQFPSHSVIEKGQTVTLRCDPISGHDNLYWYRRVMGKEIKFLLHFVKESKQDESGMPNNRFLAERTGGTYSTLKVQPAELEDSGVYFCASSHFFSGTGGTGELFFGEGSRLTVL.

The CDR3 reads CASSPTGGNTEAFF. The CDR3 DNA reads TGTGCCAGCAGCCCCACGGGAGGAAACACTGAAGCTTTCTTT. This chain links TRBV7-8 with TRBJ1-1; the D is unclear. Per germline, CDR1 SGHVS and CDR2 FQNEAQ. V was cut by 5 bases and J by 2 bases, with 12 bases left in between. The CDR3 extends over 14 amino acids.

The chain combines TRBV5-4 with TRBJ1-1; maybe TRBD1 (6 bases). V was shortened by 5 bases and J by 4 bases, with 15 bases between the two germline ends. From germline, CDR1 is SGHNT and CDR2 YYREEE (reference sequence). The CDR3 consists of 14 residues. This chain's CDR3 is CASSSQGRGTEAFF. CDR3 bases: TGTGCCAGCAGTTCTCAGGGGAGAGGCACTGAAGCTTTCTTT.

The rearrangement joins TRBV3-1 (or the pseudogene TRBV3-2) to TRBJ2-3, with D perhaps TRBD2 (6 bases). V was clipped by 0 bases and J by 8 bases, with 15 bases between them. The CDR3 totals 15 residues. In germline, CDR1 is LGHDT, CDR2 YNNKEL (reference sequence). DNA for the CDR3: TGTGCCAGCAGCCAAGATGTCCTAGCGAGGAGTACGCAGTATTTT. This sequence encodes CASSQDVLARSTQYF.

The chain couples TRBV7-2 to TRBJ2-4; D gene uncertain. V lost 8 bases and J lost 7, with 30 bases in between. Germline-derived CDR1 and CDR2 are SGHTA and FQGNSA. This CDR3 has 18 amino acids. The CDR3 nucleotides read TGTGCCAGCGGTCTTCGATCGGCGGCGGCGGCAGTAGTGAACATTCAGTACTTC. It is translated as CASGLRSAAAAVVNIQYF.

CDR3: CASSRGRDQPQHF. The CDR3 DNA follows: TGTGCCAGCAGCCGAGGTCGAGATCAGCCCCAGCATTTT. The chain combines TRBV5-8 with TRBJ1-5, with D hard to call. Germline CDR1 SGHTS, CDR2 YDEGEE. V dropped 4 bases and J dropped 5 bases, with 10 bases sitting between them. The CDR3 covers 13 residues.

The J gene is TRBJ1-2, the V gene TRBV30; D gene uncertain. The CDR3 extends over 12 amino acids. Germline values: CDR1 GTSNPN, CDR2 SVGIG (reference sequence). V lost 3 bases and J 0 bases, leaving 5 bases between the germline ends. CDR3: CAWSVANYGYTF. The CDR3 bases are TGTGCCTGGAGCGTAGCTAACTATGGCTACACCTTC. The variable domain in full, completed from reference TRBV30 and TRBJ1-2, reads SQTIHQWPATLVQPVGSPLSLECTVEGTSNPNLYWYRQAAGRGLQLLFYSVGIGQISSEVPQNLSASRPQDRQFILSSKKLLLSDSGFYLCAWSVANYGYTFGSGTRLTVV.

J is TRBJ2-1 and V is TRBV21-1; TRBD2, the D gene given by the table, was not confirmed from the DNA. TRBV21-1 is a known pseudogene. This CDR3 region has 16 residues. CDR3 in amino acids: CASSNGRERVWEEQFF. The CDR3 nucleotides are TGTGCCAGCAGCAACGGAAGGGAGAGGGTCTGGGAGGAGCAGTTCTTC.